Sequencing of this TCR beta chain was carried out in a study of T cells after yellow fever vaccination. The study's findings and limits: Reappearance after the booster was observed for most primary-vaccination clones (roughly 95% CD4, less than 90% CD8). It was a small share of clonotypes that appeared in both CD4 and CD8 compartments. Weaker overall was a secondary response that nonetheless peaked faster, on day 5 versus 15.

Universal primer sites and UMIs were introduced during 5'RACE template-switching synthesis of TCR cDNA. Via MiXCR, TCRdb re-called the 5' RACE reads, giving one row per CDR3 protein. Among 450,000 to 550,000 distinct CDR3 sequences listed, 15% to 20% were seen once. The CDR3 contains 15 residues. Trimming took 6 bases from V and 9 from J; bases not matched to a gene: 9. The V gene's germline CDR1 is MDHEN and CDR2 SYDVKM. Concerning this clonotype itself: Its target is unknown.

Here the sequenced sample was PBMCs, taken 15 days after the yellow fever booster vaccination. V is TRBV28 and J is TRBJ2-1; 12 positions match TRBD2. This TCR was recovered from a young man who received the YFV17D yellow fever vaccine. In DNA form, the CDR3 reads TGTGCCAGCAGCCGTAGACTAGCGGGAGCCAGTGAGCAGTTCTTC. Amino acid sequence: CASSRRLAGASEQFF. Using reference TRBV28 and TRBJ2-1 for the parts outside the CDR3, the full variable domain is DVKVTQSSRYLVKRTGEKVFLECVQDMDHENMFWYRQDPGLGLRLIYFSYDVKMKEKGDIPEGYSVSREKKERFSLILESASTNQTSMYLCASSRRLAGASEQFFGPGTRLTVL.